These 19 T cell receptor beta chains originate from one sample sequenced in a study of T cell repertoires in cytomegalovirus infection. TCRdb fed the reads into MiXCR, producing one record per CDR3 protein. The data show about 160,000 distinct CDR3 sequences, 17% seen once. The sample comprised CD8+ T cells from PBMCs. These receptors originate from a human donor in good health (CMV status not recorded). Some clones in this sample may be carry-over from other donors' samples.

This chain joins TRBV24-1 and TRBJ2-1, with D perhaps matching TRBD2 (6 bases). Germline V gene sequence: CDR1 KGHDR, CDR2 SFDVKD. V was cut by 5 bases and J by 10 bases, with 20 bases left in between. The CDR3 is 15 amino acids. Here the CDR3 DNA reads TGTGCCACCAGTGGTCGGTCGGAGGGGATGGGGGAGCAGTTCTTC. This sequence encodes CATSGRSEGMGEQFF.

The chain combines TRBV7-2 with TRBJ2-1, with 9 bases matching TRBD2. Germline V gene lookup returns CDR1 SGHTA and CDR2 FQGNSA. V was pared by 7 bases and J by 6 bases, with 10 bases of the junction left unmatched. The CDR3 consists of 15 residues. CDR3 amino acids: CASTPVGGGANEQFF. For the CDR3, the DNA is TGTGCCAGCACCCCAGTGGGCGGGGGGGCCAATGAGCAGTTCTTC. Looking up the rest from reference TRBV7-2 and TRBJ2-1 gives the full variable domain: GAGVSQSPSNKVTEKGKDVELRCDPISGHTALYWYRQSLGQGLEFLIYFQGNSAPDKSGLPSDRFSAERTGGSVSTLTIQRTQQEDSAVYLCASTPVGGGANEQFFGPGTRLTVL.

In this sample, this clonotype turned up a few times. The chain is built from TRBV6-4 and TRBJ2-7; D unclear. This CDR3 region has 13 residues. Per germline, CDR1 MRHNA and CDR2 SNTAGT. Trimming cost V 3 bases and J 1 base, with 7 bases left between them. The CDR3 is CASSESSSYEQYF. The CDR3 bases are TGTGCCAGCAGTGAATCAAGTTCCTACGAGCAGTACTTC.

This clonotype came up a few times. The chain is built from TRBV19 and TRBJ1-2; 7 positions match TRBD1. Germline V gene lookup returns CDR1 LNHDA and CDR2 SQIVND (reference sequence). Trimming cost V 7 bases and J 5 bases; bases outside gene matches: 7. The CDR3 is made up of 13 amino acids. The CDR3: CASTAGQVYGYTF. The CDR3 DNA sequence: TGTGCCAGTACCGCCGGACAGGTTTATGGCTACACCTTC.

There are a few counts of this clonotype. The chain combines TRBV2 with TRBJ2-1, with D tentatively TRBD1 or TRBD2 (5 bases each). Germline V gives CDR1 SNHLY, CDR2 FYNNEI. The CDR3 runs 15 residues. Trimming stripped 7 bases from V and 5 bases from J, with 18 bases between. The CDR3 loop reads CASNPFGTVDNEQFF. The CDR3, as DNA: TGTGCCAGCAACCCATTTGGGACGGTGGACAATGAGCAGTTCTTC.

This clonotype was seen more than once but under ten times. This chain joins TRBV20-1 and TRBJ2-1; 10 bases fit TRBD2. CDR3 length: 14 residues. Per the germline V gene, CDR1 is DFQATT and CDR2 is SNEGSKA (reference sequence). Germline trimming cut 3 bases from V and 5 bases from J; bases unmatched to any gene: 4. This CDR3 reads CSASSGLAHNEQFF. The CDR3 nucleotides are TGCAGTGCTAGCTCGGGACTAGCGCACAATGAGCAGTTCTTC.

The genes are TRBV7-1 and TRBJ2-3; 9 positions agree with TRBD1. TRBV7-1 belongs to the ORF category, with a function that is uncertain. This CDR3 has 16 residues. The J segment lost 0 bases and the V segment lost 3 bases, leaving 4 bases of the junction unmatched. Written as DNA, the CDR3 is TGTGCCAGCAGCTCCTGGACAGGGGCTAGCACAGATACGCAGTATTTT. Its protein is CASSSWTGASTDTQYF.

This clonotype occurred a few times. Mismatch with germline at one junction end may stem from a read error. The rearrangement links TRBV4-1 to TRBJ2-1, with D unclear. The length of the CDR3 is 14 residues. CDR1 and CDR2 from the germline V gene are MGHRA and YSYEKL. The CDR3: CASSQASASDGQFF. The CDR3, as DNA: TGTGCCAGCAGCCAAGCCTCGGCGTCCGACGGGCAGTTCTTC.

CDR3 nucleotides: TGTGCCAGCAGCTTCACCTCACTAGCGGGGCTCACAGATACGCAGTATTTT. Translating gives CASSFTSLAGLTDTQYF. J is TRBJ2-3 and V is TRBV7-2; 10 bases agree with TRBD2. Germline-derived CDR1 and CDR2 are SGHTA and FQGNSA. The V gene end was trimmed by 3 bases and the J gene end by 2 bases; junction bases not matched to a gene: 8. CDR3 length: 17 amino acids.

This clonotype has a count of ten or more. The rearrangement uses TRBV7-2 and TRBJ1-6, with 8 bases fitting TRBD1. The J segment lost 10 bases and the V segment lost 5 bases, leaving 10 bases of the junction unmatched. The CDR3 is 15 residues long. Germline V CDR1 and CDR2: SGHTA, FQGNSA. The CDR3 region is CASSQGPGGGSPLHF. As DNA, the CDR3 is TGTGCCAGCAGCCAAGGACCAGGGGGCGGCTCACCCCTCCACTTT.

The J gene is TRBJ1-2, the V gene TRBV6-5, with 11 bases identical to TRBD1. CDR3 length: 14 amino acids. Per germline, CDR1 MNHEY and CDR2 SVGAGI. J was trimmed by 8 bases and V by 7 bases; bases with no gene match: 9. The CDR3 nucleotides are TGTGCCAGCACCTCTGGACAGGGGGCGCGAGGCTACACCTTC. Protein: CASTSGQGARGYTF.

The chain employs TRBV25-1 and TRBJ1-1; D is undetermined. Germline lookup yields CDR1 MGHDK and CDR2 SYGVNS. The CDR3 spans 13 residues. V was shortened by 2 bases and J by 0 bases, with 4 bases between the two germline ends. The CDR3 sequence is CASSERVNTEAFF. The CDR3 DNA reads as TGTGCCAGCAGTGAACGGGTGAACACTGAAGCTTTCTTT.

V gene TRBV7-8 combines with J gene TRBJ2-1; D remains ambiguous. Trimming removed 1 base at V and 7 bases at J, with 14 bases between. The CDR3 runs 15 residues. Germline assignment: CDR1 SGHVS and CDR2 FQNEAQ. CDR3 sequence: CASSLEVVGRNEQFF. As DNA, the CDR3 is TGTGCCAGCAGCTTAGAGGTTGTAGGGCGGAATGAGCAGTTCTTC.

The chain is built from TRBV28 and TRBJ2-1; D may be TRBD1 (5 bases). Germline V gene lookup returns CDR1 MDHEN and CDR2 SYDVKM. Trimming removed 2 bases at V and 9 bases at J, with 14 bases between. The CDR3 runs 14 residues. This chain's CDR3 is CASSLKATRGEQFF. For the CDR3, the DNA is TGTGCCAGCAGTTTAAAGGCAACAAGGGGTGAGCAGTTCTTC.

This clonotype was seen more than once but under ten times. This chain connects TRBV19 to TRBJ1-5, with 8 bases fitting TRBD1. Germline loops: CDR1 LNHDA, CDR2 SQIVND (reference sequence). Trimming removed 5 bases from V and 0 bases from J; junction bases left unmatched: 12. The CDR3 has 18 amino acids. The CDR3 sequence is CASSDSTGARYSNQPQHF. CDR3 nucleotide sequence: TGTGCCAGTAGTGATTCGACAGGGGCGCGTTATAGCAATCAGCCCCAGCATTTT.

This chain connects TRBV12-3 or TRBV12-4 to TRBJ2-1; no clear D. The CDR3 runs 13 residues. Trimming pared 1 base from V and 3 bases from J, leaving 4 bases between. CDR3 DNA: TGTGCCAGCAGTTTAGACAGCTACAATGAGCAGTTCTTC. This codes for CASSLDSYNEQFF.

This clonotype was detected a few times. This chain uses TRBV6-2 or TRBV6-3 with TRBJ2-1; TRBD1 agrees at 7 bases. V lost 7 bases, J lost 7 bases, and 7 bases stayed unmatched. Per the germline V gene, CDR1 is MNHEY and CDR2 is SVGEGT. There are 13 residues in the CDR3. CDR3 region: CASTPTGWNEQFF. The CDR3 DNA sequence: TGTGCCAGCACTCCGACAGGGTGGAATGAGCAGTTCTTC.

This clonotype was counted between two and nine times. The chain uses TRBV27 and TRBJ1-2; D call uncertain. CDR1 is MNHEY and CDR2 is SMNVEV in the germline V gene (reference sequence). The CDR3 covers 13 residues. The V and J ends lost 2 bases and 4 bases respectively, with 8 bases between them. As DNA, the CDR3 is TGTGCCAGCAGTTTAGGTTACGGCTATGGCTACACCTTC. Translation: CASSLGYGYGYTF.

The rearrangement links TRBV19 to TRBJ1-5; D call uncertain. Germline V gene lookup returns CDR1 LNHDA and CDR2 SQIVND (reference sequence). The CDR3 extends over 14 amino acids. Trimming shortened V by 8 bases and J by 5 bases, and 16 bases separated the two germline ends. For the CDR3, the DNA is TGTGCCAGTGCCCACGATCCATCAGATCAGCCCCAGCATTTT. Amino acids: CASAHDPSDQPQHF.